This T cell receptor (beta chain) stems from a study of identical twins. The CDR3 runs 15 residues. Germline trimming cut 2 bases from V and 0 bases from J; bases unmatched to any gene: 3. Germline assignment: CDR1 SNHLY and CDR2 FYNNEI. TCRdb independently ran MiXCR on the 5' RACE reads; one entry per CDR3 protein. The table includes 1.5 million to 2 million distinct CDR3 sequences, about 30% detected once. The chain links TRBV2 to TRBJ1-1; the match to TRBD1 covers 7 bases. The origin of this receptor is a newborn girl in good health. The source material was cord blood. Here the CDR3 DNA reads TGTGCCAGCAGTGAACCGACAGGGATGAACACTGAAGCTTTCTTT. Encoded protein: CASSEPTGMNTEAFF.